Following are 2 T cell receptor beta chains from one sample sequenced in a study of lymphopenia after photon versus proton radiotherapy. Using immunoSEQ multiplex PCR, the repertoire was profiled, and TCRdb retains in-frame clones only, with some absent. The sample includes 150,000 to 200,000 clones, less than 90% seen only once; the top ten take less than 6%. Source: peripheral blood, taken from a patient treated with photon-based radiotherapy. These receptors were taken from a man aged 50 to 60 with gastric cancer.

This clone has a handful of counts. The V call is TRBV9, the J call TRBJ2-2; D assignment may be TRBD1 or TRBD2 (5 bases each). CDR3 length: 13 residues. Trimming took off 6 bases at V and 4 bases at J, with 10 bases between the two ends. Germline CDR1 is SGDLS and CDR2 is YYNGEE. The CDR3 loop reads CASTRGATGELFF. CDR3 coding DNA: TGTGCCAGCACCAGAGGGGCCACCGGGGAGCTGTTTTTT.

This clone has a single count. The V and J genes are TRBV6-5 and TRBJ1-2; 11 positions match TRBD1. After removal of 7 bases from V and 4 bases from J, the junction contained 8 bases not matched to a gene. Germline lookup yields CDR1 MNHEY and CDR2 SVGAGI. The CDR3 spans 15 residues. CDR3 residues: CASTLGQGGFYGYTF. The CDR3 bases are TGTGCCAGCACGCTGGGACAGGGGGGATTCTATGGCTACACCTTC.